One T cell receptor (beta chain) is described in this entry. Its antigen is as yet unknown. Germline V gene sequence: CDR1 SEHNR, CDR2 FQNEAQ (reference sequence). V was shortened by 11 bases and J by 5 bases, with 7 bases between the two germline ends. This CDR3 is 11 amino acids long. This record comes from a study of shared clonotypes between healthy human individuals. Study summary: The study drew on a couple of women and three men aged 18 to 49 as donors.

Sequencing used immunoSEQ multiplex PCR; TCRdb keeps in-frame clones, though not all of them. The repertoire holds about 2,100,000 clones, with about 93% as singletons. Findings and caveats of the study: Shared clonotypes: approximately 4.5% naive CD4, approximately 3.4% naive CD8, about 2.2% memory CD4, about 0.4% memory CD8. Naive subsets tended to show greater estimated richness than memory subsets. Tissue TCR repertoires likely differ from these blood-only repertoires.

Naive CD8 cells lacked CD45RO, underwent positive selection for CCR7 and left out terminally differentiated effector memory CD45RA+ cells. The sample comprised naive CD8+ T cells from PBMCs. This sequence joins TRBV7-9 and TRBJ2-6; D unresolved. The TCR sequence derives from a young man in good health. Some clones in this sample may be carry-over from other donors' samples. CDR3 coding DNA: TGTGCCGCAAGTTGGGCCAACGTCCTGACTTTC. It codes for CAASWANVLTF.